This T cell receptor (beta chain) is from a study of regulatory T cells in long-lasting Graves disease. CDR3 regions were amplified by Arm-PCR using iRepertoire HTBI primers to build TCR beta libraries. TCRdb ran MiXCR on the multiplex PCR reads and lists one entry per CDR3 protein. This sample yields around 240,000 distinct CDR3 sequences, of which about 17% are seen a single time; 13% to 15% belongs to the top ten. In this sample, this clonotype turned up many times. Mismatch with germline at one junction end may stem from a read error. Time point reported: newly diagnosed GD, antithyroid drugs for less than 3 months. Scientists built the TCR library using RNA that was extracted from PBMCs. The CDR3 covers 14 residues. Germline assignment: CDR1 SEHNR and CDR2 FQNEAQ (reference sequence). These same data were also listed under a study on T cells in Graves' hyperthyroidism and ophthalmopathy.

The chain is built from TRBV7-9 and TRBJ1-1; D unresolved. The TCR originated in a woman younger than 45 with Graves disease. Sequences were derived from peripheral blood mononuclear cells (PBMCs), sampled at new diagnosis, from a patient treated with antithyroid drugs. The CDR3 here is CASSLAGENTEAFF. DNA for the CDR3: TGCGCCAGCAGCTTGGCCGGAGAAAACACTGAAGCTTTCTTT.